Shown below are 23 T cell receptor beta chains from a single sample sequenced in a study of blood T cell repertoires in COVID-19 (TCRdb year 2020). Libraries came from the immunoSEQ multiplex PCR assay. This immuneACCESS table, as held by TCRdb, lists in-frame sequences with V and J called but not all clones. Of the missing ones, under half trace to an unresolved V gene in checked studies; the others have no known cause. Here the sample has over 60,000 clones; about four fifths occur a single time. The top ten constitute about an eighth of the sample. Sequenced sample: peripheral blood. Every receptor here comes from a man aged 50 to 60 with COVID-19, enrolled during active disease.

This clone was observed a handful of times. The rearrangement links TRBV6-1 to TRBJ1-5; TRBD1 aligns across 9 bases. This CDR3 comprises 16 residues. Per germline, CDR1 MNHNS and CDR2 SASEGT. The J segment lost 5 bases and the V segment lost 2 bases, leaving 7 bases of the junction unmatched. The CDR3 spells CASSESGTGYHQPQHF. The CDR3 coding sequence is TGTGCCAGCAGTGAATCCGGGACAGGGTACCATCAGCCCCAGCATTTT.

The chain is built from TRBV7-3 and TRBJ2-3, with 10 bases matching TRBD2. J lost 4 bases, V lost 6 bases, and 16 bases had no gene match. The CDR3 is 18 residues long. Germline V gene data show CDR1 as SGHTA and CDR2 as FQGTGA. In DNA, the CDR3 is TGTGCCAGCAGTGCAAAGCGGGGGGGCCGGGTCCATCCAGATACGCAGTATTTT. Encoded protein: CASSAKRGGRVHPDTQYF.

The chain employs TRBV14 and TRBJ2-1; no firm D call. The germline V gene encodes CDR1 SGHDN and CDR2 FVKESK. The CDR3 loop spans 13 amino acids. V was pared by 1 base and J by 8 bases, with 9 bases between. CDR3 bases: TGTGCCAGCAGCCAAGGGGTTCGGGATGAGCAGTTCTTC. It translates to CASSQGVRDEQFF.

This clone was found many times. The chain carries TRBV5-5 and TRBJ2-1; TRBD2 aligns across 8 bases. Germline CDR1 SGHKS, CDR2 YYEKEE (reference sequence). V lost 7 bases, J lost 3 bases, and 6 bases stayed unmatched. This CDR3 region has 14 residues. DNA of the CDR3: TGTGCCAGCGTCCAGGGACTAGTCTACAATGAGCAGTTCTTC. Amino acids: CASVQGLVYNEQFF.

This clone showed up many times. The gene calls are TRBV5-1 and TRBJ1-6; 7 bases fit TRBD1. Germline V lookup: CDR1 SGHRS, CDR2 YFSETQ. This CDR3 is 16 amino acids long. J gave up 9 bases and V 2 bases, and 11 bases lay outside the gene matches. The CDR3, as DNA: TGCGCCAGCAGCTTTGACACACAGGGGATGGGTTCACCCCTCCACTTT. This codes for CASSFDTQGMGSPLHF.

The V and J genes are TRBV9 and TRBJ1-4; 8 bases match TRBD1. The CDR3 runs to 15 residues. V lost 0 bases and J lost 7; bases outside the gene matches: 5. Germline V CDR1 and CDR2: SGDLS, YYNGEE. CDR3 nucleotides: TGTGCCAGCAGCGTAGGGACAGGGATGGTTGAAAAACTGTTTTTT. Translated: CASSVGTGMVEKLFF.

This CDR3 is CASSFSGQGRLGYTF. CDR3 in DNA: TGTGCCAGCAGCTTTTCGGGACAGGGACGACTTGGCTACACCTTC. The V and J genes are TRBV7-9 and TRBJ1-2; 9 positions match TRBD1. With 3 bases clipped from V and 7 bases from J, the junction kept 9 bases outside the gene matches. Per germline, CDR1 SEHNR and CDR2 FQNEAQ (reference sequence). This CDR3 comprises 15 residues.

This clone was observed a handful of times. CDR3 DNA: TGTGCCAGCAGCCGGGACAGGGGGTGGACTGAAGCTTTCTTT. It encodes CASSRDRGWTEAFF. The chain is built from TRBV6-2 or TRBV6-3 and TRBJ1-1; 11 bases line up with TRBD1. Trimming at V came to 6 bases and at J to 5 bases, leaving 5 bases not matched to a gene. The CDR3 runs 14 residues. Germline CDR1 reads MNHEY; CDR2 reads SVGEGT.

The rearrangement uses TRBV3-1 (or the pseudogene TRBV3-2) and TRBJ2-7; perhaps TRBD1 as D (6 bases). Trimming took off 1 base at V and 3 bases at J, with 10 bases between the two ends. This CDR3 spans 14 amino acids. Germline V lookup: CDR1 LGHDT, CDR2 YNNKEL (reference sequence). CDR3 amino acids: CASSQAGVVYEQYF. The CDR3 nucleotides read TGTGCCAGCAGCCAAGCAGGGGTAGTCTACGAGCAGTACTTC.

The J gene is TRBJ1-6, the V gene TRBV27; no clear D. V was cut by 3 bases and J by 7 bases, with 13 bases left in between. CDR1 and CDR2 from the germline V gene are MNHEY and SMNVEV (reference sequence). The CDR3 has 15 residues. This CDR3 is CASSFLQGGNSPLHF. In DNA, the CDR3 is TGTGCCAGCAGTTTCTTACAAGGCGGGAATTCACCCCTCCACTTT.

The chain carries TRBV4-3 and TRBJ2-3, with TRBD1 matching 10 bases. Germline CDR1 and CDR2: LGHNA and YSLEER. Trimming cost V 0 bases and J 7 bases; bases outside gene matches: 13. The CDR3 loop spans 18 amino acids. CDR3 loop: CASSQERLLGQGENTQYF. As DNA, the CDR3 is TGCGCCAGCAGCCAAGAGAGGTTGCTCGGACAGGGGGAAAATACGCAGTATTTT.

The gene calls are TRBV27 and TRBJ2-7, with D tentatively TRBD1 (6 bases). The CDR3 contains 13 residues. The V and J ends lost 6 bases and 6 bases respectively, with 15 bases between them. Looked up from germline, CDR1 is MNHEY and CDR2 is SMNVEV (reference sequence). Here the CDR3 reads CASSDRSLGEQYF. The CDR3 DNA sequence: TGTGCCAGCAGCGACAGGTCTCTGGGCGAGCAGTACTTC.

The CDR3 nucleotides are TGTGCCAGCAGCTTGGGCAGTGACGAGCAGTACTTC. Translated: CASSLGSDEQYF. The gene calls are TRBV5-4 and TRBJ2-7, with D unresolved. The germline V gene encodes CDR1 SGHNT and CDR2 YYREEE (reference sequence). V was pared by 0 bases and J by 5 bases, with 6 bases between. The CDR3 spans 12 residues.

The sample holds many counts of this clone. The chain uses TRBV7-2 and TRBJ2-1; 13 bases are a match to TRBD2. The V gene's germline CDR1 is SGHTA and CDR2 FQGNSA. The ends lost 7 bases at V and 8 bases at J; junction bases unmatched: 8. The CDR3 length is 15 residues. In DNA form, the CDR3 reads TGTGCCAGCACCCCCGGGACTAGCGGGGAGGATGAGCAGTTCTTC. Translated, it gives CASTPGTSGEDEQFF.

This chain joins TRBV7-2 and TRBJ2-1; D possibly corresponds to TRBD2 (5 bases). V gave up 8 bases and J gave up 3 bases, with 17 bases separating them. Germline V gene lookup returns CDR1 SGHTA and CDR2 FQGNSA. The CDR3 covers 15 residues. CDR3 amino acids: CASLPPGLLYNEQFF. The DNA for the CDR3 is TGTGCCAGCCTCCCGCCGGGGTTGCTCTACAATGAGCAGTTCTTC.

The chain uses TRBV6-2 or TRBV6-3 and TRBJ2-1; TRBD2 matches at 10 bases. After removal of 5 bases from V and 9 bases from J, the junction contained 10 bases not matched to a gene. The CDR3 has 15 residues. Germline V gene data show CDR1 as MNHEY and CDR2 as SVGEGT. The CDR3 is CASSPSGGAPSEQFF. DNA of the CDR3: TGTGCCAGCAGTCCCAGCGGGGGGGCCCCGAGTGAGCAGTTCTTC.

This chain uses TRBV27 with TRBJ2-1; a weak D match, TRBD2 (7 bases). Deletions cut 7 bases from V and 8 bases from J, with 21 bases between. This CDR3 is 15 amino acids long. Germline V gene sequence: CDR1 MNHEY, CDR2 SMNVEV (reference sequence). The CDR3 DNA reads TGTGCCAGCACCGCGTTCGCGGGGGCGGTCGATGAGCAGTTCTTC. Amino acid sequence: CASTAFAGAVDEQFF.

The rearrangement joins TRBV11-3 to TRBJ1-1, with D possibly matching TRBD1 (5 bases). V shed 2 bases and J shed 6 bases, with 16 bases lying between them. This CDR3 has 15 amino acids. CDR1 and CDR2 from the germline V gene are SGHNT and YENEEA. CDR3 residues: CASSLSGGEGAEAFF. The CDR3 DNA is TGTGCCAGCAGCTTATCGGGGGGGGAAGGCGCTGAAGCTTTCTTT. Variable domain in full (rest from reference TRBV11-3 and TRBJ1-1): EAGVVQSPRYKIIEKKQPVAFWCNPISGHNTLYWYLQNLGQGPELLIRYENEEAVDDSQLPKDRFSAERLKGVDSTLKIQPAELGDSAVYLCASSLSGGEGAEAFFGQGTRLTVV.

The J gene is TRBJ1-2, the V gene TRBV12-5; TRBD1 matches 8 bases. The CDR3 covers 15 residues. Looked up from germline, CDR1 is LGHNT and CDR2 is FRNRAP. The junction had 10 bases not matched to a gene; V was cut back by 6 bases and J by 4 bases. In nucleotides, the CDR3 is TGTGCTAGTGGCCACGGACAGGGAGTTACCTATGGCTACACCTTC. It is translated as CASGHGQGVTYGYTF.

The V and J genes are TRBV19 and TRBJ2-7, with 10 bases matching TRBD2. Unmatched junction bases numbered 7, after V lost 7 bases and J lost 1 base. The V gene's germline CDR1 is LNHDA and CDR2 SQIVND (reference sequence). The CDR3 consists of 15 residues. The CDR3 is CASITLAGESYEQYF. CDR3 DNA: TGTGCCAGTATAACGCTAGCGGGGGAGTCCTACGAGCAGTACTTC.

The rearrangement joins TRBV10-1 to TRBJ2-3; 9 bases agree with TRBD2. The germline V gene has CDR1 WNHNN and CDR2 SYGVQD (reference sequence). CDR3 length equals 15 residues. V trimming: 0 bases; J trimming: 3 bases; junction bases outside the gene matches: 1. CDR3 DNA: TGCGCCAGCAGTGAGTCGGCGGGGGGGACAGATACGCAGTATTTT. Protein sequence: CASSESAGGTDTQYF.

About this clone: The sample contains more than one DNA sequence encoding this CDR3. This chain uses TRBV7-2 with TRBJ1-2, with 7 bases fitting TRBD1. V shed 4 bases and J 7 bases; nucleotides not matched to a gene: 15. The germline gives CDR1 SGHTA, CDR2 FQGNSA. The CDR3 covers 16 residues. CDR3 amino acids: CASSSWKDRVGGGYTF. The CDR3 DNA follows: TGTGCCAGCAGCTCCTGGAAAGACAGGGTTGGCGGTGGCTACACCTTC.

The rearrangement joins TRBV11-2 to TRBJ1-4; D unresolved. Trimming removed 2 bases from V and 0 bases from J, with 7 bases in between. Germline V CDR1 and CDR2: SGHAT, FQNNGV. This CDR3 has 15 amino acids. CDR3 loop: CASSLQVATNEKLFF. CDR3 nucleotide sequence: TGTGCCAGCAGCTTACAGGTTGCAACTAATGAAAAACTGTTTTTT.